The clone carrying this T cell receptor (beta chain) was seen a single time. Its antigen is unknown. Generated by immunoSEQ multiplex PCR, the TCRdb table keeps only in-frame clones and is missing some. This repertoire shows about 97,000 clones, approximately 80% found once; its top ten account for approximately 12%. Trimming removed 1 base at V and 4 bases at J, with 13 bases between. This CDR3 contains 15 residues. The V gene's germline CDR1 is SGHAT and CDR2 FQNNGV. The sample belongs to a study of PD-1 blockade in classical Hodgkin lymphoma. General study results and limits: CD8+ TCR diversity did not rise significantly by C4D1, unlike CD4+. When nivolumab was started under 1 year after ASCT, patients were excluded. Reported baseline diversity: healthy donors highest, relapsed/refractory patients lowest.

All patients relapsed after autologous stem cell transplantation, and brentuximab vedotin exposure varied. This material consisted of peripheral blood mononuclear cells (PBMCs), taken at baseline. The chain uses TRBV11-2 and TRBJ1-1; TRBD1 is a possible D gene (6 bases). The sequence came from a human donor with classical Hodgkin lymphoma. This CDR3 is CASSLVGQTGTEAFF. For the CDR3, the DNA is TGTGCCAGCAGCTTAGTTGGACAGACGGGCACTGAAGCTTTCTTT.